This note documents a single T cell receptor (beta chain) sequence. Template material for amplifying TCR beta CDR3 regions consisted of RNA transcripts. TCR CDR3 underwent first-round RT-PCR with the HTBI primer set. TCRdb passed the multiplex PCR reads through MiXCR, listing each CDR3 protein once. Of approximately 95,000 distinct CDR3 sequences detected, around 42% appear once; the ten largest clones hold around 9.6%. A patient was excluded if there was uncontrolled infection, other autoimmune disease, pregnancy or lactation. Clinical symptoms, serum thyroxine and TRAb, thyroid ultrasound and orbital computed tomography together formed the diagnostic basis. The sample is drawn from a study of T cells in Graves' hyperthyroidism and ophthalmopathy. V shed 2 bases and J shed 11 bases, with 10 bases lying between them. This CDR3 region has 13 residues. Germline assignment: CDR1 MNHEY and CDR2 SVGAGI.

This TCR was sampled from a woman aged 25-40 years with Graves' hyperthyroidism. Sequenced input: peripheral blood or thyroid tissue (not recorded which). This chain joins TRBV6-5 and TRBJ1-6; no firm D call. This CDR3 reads CASSYLGEAPLHF. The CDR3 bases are TGTGCCAGCAGTTACCTTGGGGAGGCACCCCTCCACTTT.